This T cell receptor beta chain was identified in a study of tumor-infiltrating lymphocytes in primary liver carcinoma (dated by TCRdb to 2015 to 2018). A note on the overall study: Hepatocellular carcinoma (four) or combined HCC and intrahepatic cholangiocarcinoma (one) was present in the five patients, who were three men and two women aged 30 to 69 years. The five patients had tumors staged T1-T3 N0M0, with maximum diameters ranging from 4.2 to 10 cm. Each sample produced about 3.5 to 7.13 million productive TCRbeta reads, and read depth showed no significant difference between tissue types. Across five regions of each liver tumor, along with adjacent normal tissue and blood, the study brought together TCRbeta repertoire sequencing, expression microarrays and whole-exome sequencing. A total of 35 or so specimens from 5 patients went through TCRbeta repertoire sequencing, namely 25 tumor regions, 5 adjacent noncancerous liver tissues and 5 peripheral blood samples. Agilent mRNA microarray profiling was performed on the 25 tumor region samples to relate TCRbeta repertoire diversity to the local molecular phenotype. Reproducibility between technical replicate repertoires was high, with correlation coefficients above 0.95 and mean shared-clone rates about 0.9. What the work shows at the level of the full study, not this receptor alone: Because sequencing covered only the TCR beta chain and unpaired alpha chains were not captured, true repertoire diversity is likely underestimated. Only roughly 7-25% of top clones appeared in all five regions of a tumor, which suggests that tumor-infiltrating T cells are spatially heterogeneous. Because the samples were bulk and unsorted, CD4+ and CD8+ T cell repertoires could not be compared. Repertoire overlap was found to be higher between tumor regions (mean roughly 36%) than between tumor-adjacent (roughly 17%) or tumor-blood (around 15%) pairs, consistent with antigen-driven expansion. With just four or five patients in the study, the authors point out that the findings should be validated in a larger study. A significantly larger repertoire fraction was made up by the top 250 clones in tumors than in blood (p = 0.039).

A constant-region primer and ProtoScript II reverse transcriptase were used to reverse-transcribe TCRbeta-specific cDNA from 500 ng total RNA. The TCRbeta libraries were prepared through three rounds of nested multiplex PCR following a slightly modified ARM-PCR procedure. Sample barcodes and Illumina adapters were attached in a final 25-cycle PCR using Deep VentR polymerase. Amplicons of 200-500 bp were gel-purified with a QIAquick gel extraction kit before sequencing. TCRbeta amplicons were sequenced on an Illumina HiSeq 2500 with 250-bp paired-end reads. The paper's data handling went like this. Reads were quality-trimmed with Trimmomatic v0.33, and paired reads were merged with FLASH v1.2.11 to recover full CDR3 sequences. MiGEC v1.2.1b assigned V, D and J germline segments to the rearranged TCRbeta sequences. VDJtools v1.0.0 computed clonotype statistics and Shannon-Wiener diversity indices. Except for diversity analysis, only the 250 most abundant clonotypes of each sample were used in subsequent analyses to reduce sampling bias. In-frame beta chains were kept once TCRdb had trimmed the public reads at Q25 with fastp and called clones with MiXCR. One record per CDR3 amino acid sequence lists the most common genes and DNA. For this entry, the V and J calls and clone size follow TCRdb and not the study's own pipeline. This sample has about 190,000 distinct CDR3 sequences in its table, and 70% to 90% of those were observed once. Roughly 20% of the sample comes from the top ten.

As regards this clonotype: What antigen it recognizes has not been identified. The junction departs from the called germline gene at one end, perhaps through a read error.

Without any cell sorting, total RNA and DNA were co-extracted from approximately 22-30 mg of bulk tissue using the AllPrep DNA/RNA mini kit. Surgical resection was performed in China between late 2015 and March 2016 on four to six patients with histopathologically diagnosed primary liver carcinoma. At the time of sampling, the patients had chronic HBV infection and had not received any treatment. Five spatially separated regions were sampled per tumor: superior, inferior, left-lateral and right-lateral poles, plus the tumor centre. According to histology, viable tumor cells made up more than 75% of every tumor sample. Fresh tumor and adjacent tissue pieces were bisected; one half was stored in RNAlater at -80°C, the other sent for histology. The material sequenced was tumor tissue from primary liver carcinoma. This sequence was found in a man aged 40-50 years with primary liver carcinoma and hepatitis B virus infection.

For the CDR3, the sequence is CASRNPWASGRDKQFF. The DNA sequence is as follows: TGTGCCAGCAGAAACCCCTGGGCTAGCGGGAGAGATAAGCAATTCTTC. This receptor chain uses TRBV12-3 or TRBV12-4 and TRBJ2-1; TRBD2 agrees with 10 junctional bases. Counted from cysteine to phenylalanine, this CDR3 has 16 amino acids. The sequence is cut down to CDR3 DNA, 48 bases in frame from base 1.